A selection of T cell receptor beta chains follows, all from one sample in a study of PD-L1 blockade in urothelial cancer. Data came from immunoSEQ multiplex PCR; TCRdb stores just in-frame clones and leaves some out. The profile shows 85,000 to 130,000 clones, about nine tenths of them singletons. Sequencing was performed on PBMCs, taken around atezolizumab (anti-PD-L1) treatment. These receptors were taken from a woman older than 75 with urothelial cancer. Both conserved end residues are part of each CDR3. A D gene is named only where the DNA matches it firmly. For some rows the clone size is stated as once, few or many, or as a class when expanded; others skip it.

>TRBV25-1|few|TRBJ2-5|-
CASSPPRGPRQETQYF
TGTGCCAGCAGTCCCCCTCGCGGGCCCCGACAAGAGACCCAGTACTTC
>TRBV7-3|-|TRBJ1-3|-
CASSLGAGTSGNTIYF
TGTGCCAGCAGCTTAGGGGCAGGGACTTCTGGAAACACCATATATTTT
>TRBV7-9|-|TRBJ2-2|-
CASSLGLANTGELFF
TGTGCCAGCAGCTTAGGGCTAGCGAACACCGGGGAGCTGTTTTTT
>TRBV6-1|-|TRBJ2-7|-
CASSTDRAYEQYF
TGTGCCAGCAGTACAGACAGAGCCTACGAGCAGTACTTC
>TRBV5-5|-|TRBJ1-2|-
CASRLRSRKTYGYTF
TGTGCCAGCCGACTTCGTTCGCGAAAGACCTATGGCTACACCTTC
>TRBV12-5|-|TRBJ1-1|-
CASGLGQNTEAFF
TGTGCTAGTGGCCTGGGACAGAACACTGAAGCTTTCTTT
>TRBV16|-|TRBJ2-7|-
CASSQSWGREYEQYF
TGTGCCAGCAGCCAATCTTGGGGCCGGGAGTACGAGCAGTACTTC
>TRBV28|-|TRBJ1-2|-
CASSLSGVGYTF
TGTGCCAGCAGTTTATCGGGGGTTGGCTACACCTTC
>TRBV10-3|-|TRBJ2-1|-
CAISPRPHNPQGEQFF
TGTGCCATCAGCCCCCGTCCTCACAATCCCCAGGGTGAGCAGTTCTTC
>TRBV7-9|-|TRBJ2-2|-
CASSRETGELFF
TGTGCCAGCAGTCGGGAGACCGGGGAGCTGTTTTTT
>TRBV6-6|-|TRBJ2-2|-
CASSLTGKVGELFF
TGTGCCAGCAGTTTGACAGGCAAGGTCGGGGAGCTGTTTTTT
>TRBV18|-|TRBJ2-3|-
CASSPLDTQYF
TGTGCCAGCTCACCCCTAGATACGCAGTATTTT
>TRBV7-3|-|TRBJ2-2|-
CASSPDGNTGLAGELFF
TGTGCCAGCAGCCCAGACGGAAATACGGGTCTCGCCGGGGAGCTGTTTTTT
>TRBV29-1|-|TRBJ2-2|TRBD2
CSVATSLIGTGELFF
TGCAGCGTCGCGACTAGCCTGATTGGGACCGGGGAGCTGTTTTTT
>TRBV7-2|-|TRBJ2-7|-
CASSLVPAYEQYF
TGTGCCAGCAGCTTAGTCCCAGCCTACGAGCAGTACTTC
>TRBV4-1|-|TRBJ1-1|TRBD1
CASSQDRGRTEAFF
TGCGCCAGCAGCCAGGACAGGGGTCGCACTGAAGCTTTCTTT
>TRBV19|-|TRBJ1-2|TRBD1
CASSQGGQAWKGYTF
TGTGCCAGTAGTCAAGGGGGACAGGCGTGGAAGGGCTACACCTTC
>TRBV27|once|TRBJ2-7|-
CASRPGGPENEQYF
TGTGCCAGCAGACCCGGGGGGCCCGAAAACGAGCAGTACTTC
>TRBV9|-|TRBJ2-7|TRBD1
CASSPQGAGYEQYF
TGTGCCAGCAGCCCCCAGGGGGCAGGCTACGAGCAGTACTTC
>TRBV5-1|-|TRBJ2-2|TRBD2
CASSRLAGELVTGELFF
TGCGCCAGCAGCCGCTTAGCGGGCGAACTTGTCACCGGGGAGCTGTTTTTT
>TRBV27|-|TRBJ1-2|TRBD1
CASTFRTGQGYTF
TGTGCCAGCACTTTTCGGACAGGCCAGGGCTACACCTTC
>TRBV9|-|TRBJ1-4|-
CASTQRGGEKEKLFF
TGTGCCAGCACCCAGAGGGGGGGAGAGAAGGAAAAACTGTTTTTT
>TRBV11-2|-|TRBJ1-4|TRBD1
CASSWTGAGEKLFF
TGTGCCAGCAGCTGGACAGGGGCGGGAGAAAAACTGTTTTTT
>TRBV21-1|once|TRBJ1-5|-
CASRNPEGGPIQPQHF
TGTGCCAGCAGAAACCCCGAAGGGGGCCCAATTCAGCCCCAGCATTTT
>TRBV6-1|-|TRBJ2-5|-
CASSVLTQGGETQYF
TGTGCCAGCAGTGTCTTAACCCAGGGGGGAGAGACCCAGTACTTC
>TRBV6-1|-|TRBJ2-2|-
CASSEYGRGTGELFF
TGTGCCAGCAGTGAATATGGGAGGGGGACCGGGGAGCTGTTTTTT
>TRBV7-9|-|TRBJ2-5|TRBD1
CASSMWTGQETQYF
TGTGCCAGCAGCATGTGGACAGGGCAAGAGACCCAGTACTTC
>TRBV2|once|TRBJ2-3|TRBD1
CASDRTGFVDTQYF
TGTGCCAGTGACCGGACAGGGTTCGTCGATACGCAGTATTTT
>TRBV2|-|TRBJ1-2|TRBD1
CASKPDRDYGYTF
TGTGCCAGCAAGCCCGACAGGGACTATGGCTACACCTTC
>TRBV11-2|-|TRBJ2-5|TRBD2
CASSWLVGLAGETQYF
TGTGCCAGCAGCTGGCTAGTGGGACTAGCGGGAGAGACCCAGTACTTC
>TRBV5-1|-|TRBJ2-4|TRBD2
CASSHGLAGGGVAKNIQYF
TGCGCCAGCAGCCACGGACTAGCGGGAGGGGGTGTAGCCAAAAACATTCAGTACTTC
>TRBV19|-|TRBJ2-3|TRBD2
CASSPRTSGSLDTQYF
TGTGCCAGTAGTCCACGGACTAGCGGGAGTTTAGATACGCAGTATTTT
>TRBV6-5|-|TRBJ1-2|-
CASRSRQYNYGYTF
TGTGCCAGCAGATCCAGACAGTATAACTATGGCTACACCTTC
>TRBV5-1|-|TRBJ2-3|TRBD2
CASSLAGTSGSRSDTQYF
TGCGCCAGCAGCTTGGCCGGGACTAGCGGGAGCAGGAGTGATACGCAGTATTTT
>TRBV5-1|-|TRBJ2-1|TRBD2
CASSLGSASGTRYNEQFF
TGCGCCAGCAGCTTGGGTTCGGCTAGCGGGACGCGTTACAATGAGCAGTTCTTC
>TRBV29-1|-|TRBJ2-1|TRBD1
CSVEGDRTFSYNEQFF
TGCAGCGTTGAAGGGGACAGGACCTTCTCCTACAATGAGCAGTTCTTC
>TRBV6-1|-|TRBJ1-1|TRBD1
CASSPGTGGTEAFF
TGTGCCAGCAGTCCCGGGACAGGGGGCACTGAAGCTTTCTTT
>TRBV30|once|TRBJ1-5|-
CAWSQGSNQPQHF
TGTGCCTGGAGTCAGGGAAGCAATCAGCCCCAGCATTTT